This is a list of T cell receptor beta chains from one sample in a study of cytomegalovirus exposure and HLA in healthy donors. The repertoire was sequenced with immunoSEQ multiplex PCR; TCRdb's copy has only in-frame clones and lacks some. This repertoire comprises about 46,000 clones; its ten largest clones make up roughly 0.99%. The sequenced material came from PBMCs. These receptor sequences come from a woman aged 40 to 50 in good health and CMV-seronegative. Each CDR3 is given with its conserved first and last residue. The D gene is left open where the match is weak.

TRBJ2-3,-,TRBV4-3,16,TGCGCCAGCAGCCAAGATCGATGGACAGGCACAGATACGCAGTATTTT,CASSQDRWTGTDTQYF
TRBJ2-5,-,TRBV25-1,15,TGTGCCAGCAGTGATCCCAGGGGGGCCGGAGAGACCCAGTACTTC,CASSDPRGAGETQYF
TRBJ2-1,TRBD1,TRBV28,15,TGTGCCAGCCCACCCCCAGGGGGCTCCTACAATGAGCAGTTCTTC,CASPPPGGSYNEQFF
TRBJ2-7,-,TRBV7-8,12,TGTGCCAGCAGCTTGGACCTGGGACTGGGGTACTTC,CASSLDLGLGYF
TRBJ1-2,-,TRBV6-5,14,TGTGCCAGCAGTTCCGGACAGCGATCCTATGGCTACACCTTC,CASSSGQRSYGYTF
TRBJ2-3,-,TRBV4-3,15,TGCGCCAGCAGCCAAGGAGGAGCGGGCACAGATAAGCAGTATTTT,CASSQGGAGTDKQYF
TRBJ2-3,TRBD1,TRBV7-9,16,TGTGCCAGCAGCTCCTCGGGGACAGGGTTCACAGATACGCAGTATTTT,CASSSSGTGFTDTQYF
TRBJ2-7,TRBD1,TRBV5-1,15,TGCGCCAGCACCCCCGACCAGGACAGGGTAAGAGAGCAGTACTTC,CASTPDQDRVREQYF
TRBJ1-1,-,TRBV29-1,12,TGCAGCGTCGCTTACATGAACACTGAAGCTTTCTTT,CSVAYMNTEAFF
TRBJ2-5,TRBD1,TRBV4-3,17,TGCGCCAGCAGCCAAGATAAGGGACAGGGGGCTTATGAGACCCAGTACTTC,CASSQDKGQGAYETQYF
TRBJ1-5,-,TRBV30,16,TGTGCCTGGAGTGTACGGGGAGGGTGGAGCAATCAGCCCCAGCATTTT,CAWSVRGGWSNQPQHF
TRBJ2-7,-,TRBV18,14,TGTGCCAGCTCACCAACGGGAGAATGGTTCGAGCAGTACTTC,CASSPTGEWFEQYF
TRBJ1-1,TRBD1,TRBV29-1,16,TGCAGCGTTTGGGGGGCCTCCGGGACAGGGGACTCTGAAGCTTTCTTT,CSVWGASGTGDSEAFF
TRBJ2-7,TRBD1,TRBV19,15,TGTGCCAGTAGTCCAACAGGGACAGGGGCCACTCGACTTTACTTC,CASSPTGTGATRLYF
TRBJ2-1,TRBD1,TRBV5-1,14,TGCGCCAGCAGCCATGGGACAGGGGGCAATGAGCAGTTCTTC,CASSHGTGGNEQFF
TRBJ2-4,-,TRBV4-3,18,TGCGCCAGCAGCCAAGATTCAACGGGACACATAGCCAAAAACATTCAGTACTTC,CASSQDSTGHIAKNIQYF
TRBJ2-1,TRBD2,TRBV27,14,TGTGCCAGCAGTGGCGGGAGCAGCTACAATGAGCAGTTCTTC,CASSGGSSYNEQFF
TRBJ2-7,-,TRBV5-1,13,TGCGCCAGTACCGGGACAAATAGAGGCGAGCAGTACTTC,CASTGTNRGEQYF
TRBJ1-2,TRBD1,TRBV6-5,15,TGTGCCAGCAGTTATACCACAGGGGGCATCTATGGCTACACCTTC,CASSYTTGGIYGYTF
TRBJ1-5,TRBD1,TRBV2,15,TGTGCCAGCACCCCGGACAGGGGGCGCGGACAGCCCCAGCATTTT,CASTPDRGRGQPQHF
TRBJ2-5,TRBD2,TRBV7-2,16,TGTGCCAGCAGCTTAGGGACTAGCGGATTCCAAGAGACCCAGTACTTC,CASSLGTSGFQETQYF
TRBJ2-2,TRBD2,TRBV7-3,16,TGTGCCAGCAGCTCAGGACTAGCACTGAACACCGGGGAGCTGTTTTTT,CASSSGLALNTGELFF
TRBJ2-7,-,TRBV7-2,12,TGTGCCAGCAGCCGGGCCCCGGGGGAGCAGTACTTC,CASSRAPGEQYF
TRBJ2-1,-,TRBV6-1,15,TGTGCCAGCAGTGGGCCGAGGACAGATTACAATGAGCAGTTCTTC,CASSGPRTDYNEQFF
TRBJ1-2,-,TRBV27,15,TGTGCCAGCAGTCCCAGACAGCGAATGAACTATGGCTACACCTTC,CASSPRQRMNYGYTF
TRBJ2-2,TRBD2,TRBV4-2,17,TGTGCCAGCAGCCAAGACGATTTGGCGGGAGTAACCGGGGAGCTGTTTTTT,CASSQDDLAGVTGELFF
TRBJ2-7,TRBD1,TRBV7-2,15,TGTGCCAGCAGCTTTACCGGGACAGAGGTCTACGAGCAGTACTTC,CASSFTGTEVYEQYF
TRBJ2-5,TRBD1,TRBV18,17,TGTGCCAGCTCACCAATCGGGACAGACAGTGACCAAGAGACCCAGTACTTC,CASSPIGTDSDQETQYF
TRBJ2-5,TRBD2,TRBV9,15,TGTGCCAGCAGCGTAGATCTAGCGGGAGGAGAGACCCAGTACTTC,CASSVDLAGGETQYF
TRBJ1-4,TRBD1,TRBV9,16,TGTGCCAGCAGCGCACAACAGGGGCCCCAGGGGGAAAAACTGTTTTTT,CASSAQQGPQGEKLFF
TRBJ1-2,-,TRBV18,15,TGTGCCAGCTCACCACTCAGGGGCCCTAACTATGGCTACACCTTC,CASSPLRGPNYGYTF
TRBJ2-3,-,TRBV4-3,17,TGCGCCAGCAGCCAAGATGGAGCGGCCCCCCACACGGATACGCAGTATTTT,CASSQDGAAPHTDTQYF
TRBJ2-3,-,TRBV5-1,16,TGCGCCAGCAGCCCTTATACCGGCGGAGGCACAGATACGCAGTATTTT,CASSPYTGGGTDTQYF
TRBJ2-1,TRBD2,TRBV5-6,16,TGTGCCAGCAGCTTGGTGGGGGGAGGGACCTACAATGAGCAGTTCTTC,CASSLVGGGTYNEQFF
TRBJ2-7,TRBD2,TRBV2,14,TGTGCCAGCAGGGGGACTAGCGGGGGCTACGAGCAGTACTTC,CASRGTSGGYEQYF
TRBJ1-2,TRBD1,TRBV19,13,TGTGCCAGTAGTATAGGACAGGGGAGGGGCTACACCTTC,CASSIGQGRGYTF
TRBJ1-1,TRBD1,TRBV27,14,TGTGCCAGCGGGACAGTAAATATGAACACTGAAGCTTTCTTT,CASGTVNMNTEAFF
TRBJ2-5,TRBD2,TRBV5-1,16,TGCGCCAGCAGCTTGGAAAGCGGGAGGGCTAGGGAGACCCAGTACTTC,CASSLESGRARETQYF
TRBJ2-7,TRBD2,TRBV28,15,TGTGCCAGCAGTTTTGTCGGGACTAGTGGTTACGAGCAGTACTTC,CASSFVGTSGYEQYF
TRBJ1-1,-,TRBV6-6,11,TGTGCCAGCAGTTTCGTCACTGAAGCTTTCTTT,CASSFVTEAFF
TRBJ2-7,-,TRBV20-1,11,TGCAGTGCTAGTACGCGGGGCGAGCAGTACTTC,CSASTRGEQYF